Shown below are 26 T cell receptor beta chains from a single sample sequenced in a study of blood T cell repertoires in COVID-19. Sequencing used immunoSEQ multiplex PCR; TCRdb keeps in-frame clones, though not all of them. Counted here are 200,000 to 250,000 clones, more than 70% occurring once; the ten biggest clones make up 3.6%. Sequencing was done on a sample of peripheral blood. These receptors were obtained from a woman older than 75 with acute or convalescent COVID-19.

This chain connects TRBV7-8 to TRBJ1-6, with 7 bases that match TRBD1. The CDR3 extends over 14 amino acids. Germline CDR1 reads SGHVS; CDR2 reads FQNEAQ. With V trimmed by 7 bases and J by 7 bases, 7 bases remained unmatched. The chain's CDR3 is CASTAGQANSPLHF. In DNA form, the CDR3 reads TGTGCCAGCACCGCCGGACAGGCCAATTCACCCCTCCACTTT.

J is TRBJ2-6 and V is TRBV9; D not certain. The germline V gene encodes CDR1 SGDLS and CDR2 YYNGEE. The ends were cut back, 2 bases at V and 0 bases at J, with 6 bases in the middle. CDR3 length: 15 amino acids. In DNA, the CDR3 is TGTGCCAGCAGCGTCGCAGGCTCTGGGGCCAACGTCCTGACTTTC. This encodes CASSVAGSGANVLTF.

V and J are TRBV11-2 and TRBJ1-2, with D possibly TRBD1 on 5 matching bases. Germline V gives CDR1 SGHAT, CDR2 FQNNGV. The length of the CDR3 is 15 residues. Trimming shortened V by 4 bases and J by 8 bases, and 20 bases separated the two germline ends. CDR3 amino acids: CASSSNLQATWGYTF. In DNA, the CDR3 is TGTGCCAGCAGCTCCAATCTACAGGCAACTTGGGGCTACACCTTC.

The rearrangement joins TRBV19 to TRBJ1-6; TRBD1 might be the D (6 bases). The CDR3 has 18 residues. The ends were cut back, 8 bases at V and 3 bases at J, with 23 bases in the middle. Per germline, CDR1 LNHDA and CDR2 SQIVND (reference sequence). The CDR3 DNA sequence: TGTGCCAGTGATGAGAAAGCCGGGACAACCCGCTATAATTCACCCCTCCACTTT. Translating it yields CASDEKAGTTRYNSPLHF.

The chain joins TRBV9 to TRBJ1-4, with D perhaps TRBD1 (5 bases). The CDR3 consists of 17 residues. Trimming shortened V by 3 bases and J by 2 bases, and 17 bases separated the two germline ends. The germline gives CDR1 SGDLS, CDR2 YYNGEE. The CDR3 coding sequence is TGTGCCAGCAGCGGACCCGACCAGGGTTCCACTAATGAAAAACTGTTTTTT. Protein: CASSGPDQGSTNEKLFF.

This chain joins TRBV18 and TRBJ2-3, with no clear D. V shed 3 bases and J shed 6 bases, with 10 bases lying between them. CDR3 length: 13 residues. The germline CDR1 and CDR2 sequences are KGHSH and LQKENI. The CDR3 bases are TGTGCCAGCTCACCCCTCCACGGGGATACGCAGTATTTT. Its protein product is CASSPLHGDTQYF.

This chain links TRBV4-3 with TRBJ1-2; 7 bases align to TRBD1. V dropped 4 bases and J dropped 5; count of bases not matched to a gene: 7. Germline V lookup: CDR1 LGHNA, CDR2 YSLEER. This CDR3 region has 14 residues. The CDR3 is CASSRRDRGYGYTF. The CDR3 region has the DNA TGCGCCAGCAGCCGGAGGGACAGAGGATATGGCTACACCTTC.

This sequence joins TRBV7-9 and TRBJ1-2; D is perhaps TRBD1 (6 bases). There are 13 residues in the CDR3. Trimming cost V 2 bases and J 4 bases, with 8 bases left between them. CDR1 and CDR2 (germline): SEHNR, FQNEAQ (reference sequence). For the CDR3, the DNA is TGTGCCAGCAGCTTAATACAGGGCTATGGCTACACCTTC. It encodes CASSLIQGYGYTF.

CDR3 region: CASSLDTGSYGYTF. The CDR3 coding sequence is TGTGCCAGCAGCTTAGATACAGGATCGTATGGCTACACCTTC. V usage is TRBV7-2 and J usage is TRBJ1-2; a weak D match, TRBD1 (5 bases). The V gene lost 1 base and the J gene lost 5 bases, with 11 bases spanning the gap. The CDR3 is 14 residues long. Germline values: CDR1 SGHTA, CDR2 FQGNSA.

This sequence joins TRBV24-1 and TRBJ1-2; TRBD1 might be the D (5 bases). In germline, CDR1 is KGHDR, CDR2 SFDVKD. This CDR3 has 13 residues. Trimming removed 3 bases from V and 5 bases from J, with 9 bases in between. The CDR3 loop reads CATSDRGRYGYTF. CDR3 in DNA: TGTGCCACCAGTGATAGGGGTCGTTATGGCTACACCTTC.

The chain carries TRBV7-9 and TRBJ2-2; possible D gene TRBD2, 5 bases. The V end was cut by 4 bases, the J end by 4 bases, with 16 bases between. Germline CDR1 SEHNR, CDR2 FQNEAQ (reference sequence). The CDR3 totals 16 residues. Written as DNA, the CDR3 is TGTGCCAGCAGCTCTACGCCCTGGCGGGCCACCGGGGAGCTGTTTTTT. It codes for CASSSTPWRATGELFF.

This clone was seen a single time. The genes are TRBV27 and TRBJ1-5, with D perhaps matching TRBD1 (5 bases). The CDR3 is 14 residues long. V lost 2 bases, J lost 2 bases, and 7 bases lay in between. Germline-derived CDR1 and CDR2 are MNHEY and SMNVEV (reference sequence). The DNA of the CDR3 is TGTGCCAGCAGTTTAGGCAGGGGCAATCAGCCCCAGCATTTT. Its translation is CASSLGRGNQPQHF.

The rearrangement links TRBV6-5 to TRBJ2-7; maybe TRBD2 (5 bases). Germline V gene sequence: CDR1 MNHEY, CDR2 SVGAGI. Between the trimmed V and J ends, which lost 4 bases and 1 base, there was a span of 17 bases. CDR3 length equals 16 residues. CDR3 sequence reads: CASSSARTLTSYEQYF. DNA of the CDR3: TGTGCCAGCAGTTCTGCCAGGACTTTAACGTCCTACGAGCAGTACTTC.

This rearrangement joins TRBV6-5 to TRBJ2-2; 7 nucleotides line up with TRBD1. The CDR3 has 15 residues. Trimming cost V 2 bases and J 6 bases; bases outside gene matches: 6. From germline, CDR1 is MNHEY and CDR2 SVGAGI. The CDR3 region is CASSYRQGNAGELFF. In DNA form, the CDR3 reads TGTGCCAGCAGTTACCGACAGGGAAACGCCGGGGAGCTGTTTTTT.

The chain couples TRBV18 to TRBJ1-3; D is unclear. V shed 2 bases and J shed 5 bases, with 16 bases lying between them. CDR1 and CDR2 from the germline V gene are KGHSH and LQKENI. The CDR3 covers 16 residues. CDR3 region: CASSPSRTVLRNTIYF. CDR3 DNA: TGTGCCAGCTCACCAAGTCGAACAGTCCTTCGAAACACCATATATTTT.

The rearrangement uses TRBV27 and TRBJ1-1; 7 bases fit TRBD1. CDR1 and CDR2 (germline): MNHEY, SMNVEV (reference sequence). J lost 2 bases, V lost 4 bases, and 7 bases had no gene match. The CDR3 loop spans 15 amino acids. The CDR3 loop is CASSSSDRRNTEAFF. CDR3 bases: TGTGCCAGCAGTTCCTCGGACAGGAGAAACACTGAAGCTTTCTTT.

The chain links TRBV5-3 to TRBJ1-2; 7 bases are a match to TRBD1. TRBV5-3 is sorted into the ORF group, with uncertain function. There are 14 residues in the CDR3. J gave up 3 bases and V 7 bases, and 9 bases lay outside the gene matches. The DNA of the CDR3 is TGTGCCAGAGGCCGGGAAGGACAGGACTATGGCTACACCTTC. Residues: CARGREGQDYGYTF.

V is TRBV19 and J is TRBJ2-5, with 7 bases lining up with TRBD1. The CDR3 consists of 15 residues. The junction had 9 bases not matched to a gene; V was cut back by 7 bases and J by 1 base. CDR1 and CDR2 (germline): LNHDA, SQIVND (reference sequence). CDR3 sequence: CASINTGAPQETQYF. As DNA, the CDR3 is TGTGCCAGTATAAATACAGGGGCGCCCCAAGAGACCCAGTACTTC. Variable domain in full (rest from reference TRBV19 and TRBJ2-5): DGGITQSPKYLFRKEGQNVTLSCEQNLNHDAMYWYRQDPGQGLRLIYYSQIVNDFQKGDIAEGYSVSREKKESFPLTVTSAQKNPTAFYLCASINTGAPQETQYFGPGTRLLVL.

The V and J genes are TRBV29-1 and TRBJ2-3; TRBD2 is a possible D gene (5 bases). Germline CDR1 SQVTM, CDR2 ANQGSEA. This CDR3 has 12 amino acids. V dropped 3 bases and J dropped 2 bases, with 6 bases sitting between them. The CDR3 here is CSVDRDTDTQYF. The DNA for the CDR3 is TGCAGCGTTGATCGGGACACAGATACGCAGTATTTT.

The chain has TRBV9 and TRBJ2-3, with 11 bases that match TRBD1. Germline V CDR1 and CDR2: SGDLS, YYNGEE. Trimming at V came to 0 bases and at J to 2 bases, leaving 11 bases not matched to a gene. This CDR3 region has 19 residues. CDR3 coding DNA: TGTGCCAGCAGCGTAGCGATAGGGGGGACAGGGGGAACCACAGATACGCAGTATTTT. Protein sequence: CASSVAIGGTGGTTDTQYF. The variable domain in full, with the rest retrieved from reference TRBV9 and TRBJ2-3, is DSGVTQTPKHLITATGQRVTLRCSPRSGDLSVYWYQQSLDQGLQFLIQYYNGEERAKGNILERFSAQQFPDLHSELNLSSLELGDSALYFCASSVAIGGTGGTTDTQYFGPGTRLTVL.

V and J are TRBV19 and TRBJ1-2; 7 bases agree with TRBD1. With V trimmed by 4 bases and J by 4 bases, 9 bases remained unmatched. The germline CDR1 and CDR2 sequences are LNHDA and SQIVND (reference sequence). The CDR3 runs to 15 residues. The CDR3 loop reads CASSTASQGLYGYTF. CDR3 sequence (DNA): TGTGCCAGTAGTACTGCTTCACAGGGGCTCTATGGCTACACCTTC.

V gene TRBV6-5 combines with J gene TRBJ1-1, with D unclear. The CDR3 covers 15 residues. Germline assignment: CDR1 MNHEY and CDR2 SVGAGI. Between the trimmed V and J ends, which lost 2 bases and 10 bases, there was a span of 20 bases. The CDR3 region has the DNA TGTGCCAGCAGTTACAGCTCGAGCAGCACCGGGGTAGCTTTCTTT. It translates to CASSYSSSSTGVAFF.

The chain employs TRBV28 and TRBJ1-5; TRBD1 matches 10 bases. V shed 6 bases, J shed 6 bases, and the junction held 8 bases outside the gene matches. The CDR3 extends over 15 amino acids. Germline values: CDR1 MDHEN, CDR2 SYDVKM. In nucleotides, the CDR3 is TGTGCCAGCAGCAAGACAGGGGGCGCGATTCAGCCCCAGCATTTT. Amino acid sequence: CASSKTGGAIQPQHF.

The chain employs TRBV6-2 or TRBV6-3 and TRBJ1-2, with 7 bases identical to TRBD1. Germline lookup yields CDR1 MNHEY and CDR2 SVGEGT. CDR3 length: 15 amino acids. V lost 2 bases and J lost 4; bases outside the gene matches: 7. The chain's CDR3 is CASSYHTDRAYGYTF. The CDR3 region has the DNA TGTGCCAGCAGTTACCATACCGACAGGGCCTATGGCTACACCTTC.

The V call is TRBV5-1, the J call TRBJ2-3; 9 bases are shared with TRBD2. CDR1 is SGHRS and CDR2 is YFSETQ in the germline V gene. The CDR3 covers 16 residues. Unmatched junction bases numbered 10, after V lost 3 bases and J lost 5 bases. The CDR3 reads CASSSQASGVGDTQYF. The CDR3 coding sequence is TGCGCCAGCAGCTCCCAGGCTAGCGGGGTGGGAGATACGCAGTATTTT.

V is TRBV9 and J is TRBJ1-1; D is possibly TRBD1 (5 bases). Germline V gene sequence: CDR1 SGDLS, CDR2 YYNGEE. The V end lost 4 bases, the J end lost 3 bases, and 13 bases lay between the germline ends. There are 14 residues in the CDR3. The CDR3 nucleotides are TGTGCCAGCAGCTCTTGGACGGGGGACACTGAAGCTTTCTTT. This codes for CASSSWTGDTEAFF. Filled out from reference TRBV9 and TRBJ1-1, the complete variable domain reads DSGVTQTPKHLITATGQRVTLRCSPRSGDLSVYWYQQSLDQGLQFLIQYYNGEERAKGNILERFSAQQFPDLHSELNLSSLELGDSALYFCASSSWTGDTEAFFGQGTRLTVV.